The clone carrying this T cell receptor (beta chain) has at least ten counts. Its antigen is as yet unknown. The data originate from a study of neurological immune-mediated disorders. TCRdb recomputed calls from the 5' RACE reads with MiXCR, one row per CDR3 protein. The sample includes roughly 100,000 distinct CDR3 sequences, approximately 3.5% of them seen just once. The germline CDR1 and CDR2 sequences are SGHRS and YFSETQ. The CDR3 loop spans 15 amino acids. The V segment lost 4 bases and the J segment 9 bases; nucleotides outside the gene matches: 9. Regarding the study as a whole: Multiple sclerosis patients had less TCR clonal expansion than even healthy controls, unlike HTLV-1-associated myelopathy.

The chain carries TRBV5-1 and TRBJ2-1, with 11 positions matching TRBD2. Sequenced material: PBMCs. This TCR came from a woman in her forties or fifties with multiple sclerosis. CDR3 DNA sequence: TGCGCCAGCAGCCCGACTAGCGGGGTCCAAAGTGAGCAGTTCTTC. Protein: CASSPTSGVQSEQFF.